This TCR beta chain was captured by sequencing in a study of pediatric ulcerative colitis. Colonoscopy and blood draw happened at the same time. The CDR3 totals 16 residues. V lost 4 bases, J lost 0 bases, and 14 bases lay in between. Germline V gene sequence: CDR1 SGHDN, CDR2 FVKESK. Samples were sequenced at Survey level, maximum 500,000 reads. This table comes from immunoSEQ multiplex PCR, and its TCRdb copy is limited to in-frame clones, with some not included. The repertoire holds tens of thousands of clones, with roughly nine tenths as singletons. The chain carries TRBV14 and TRBJ2-3, with D perhaps TRBD1 (6 bases). Sequencing was carried out using blood. The sequence came from a boy aged 5 to 17 with severe ulcerative colitis. The CDR3 sequence: CASSLKGDESTDTQYF. The CDR3 DNA sequence: TGTGCCAGCAGCCTGAAGGGGGACGAAAGCACAGATACGCAGTATTTT.